This T cell receptor (beta chain) was identified during a study of sequential checkpoint blockade in melanoma. TCRdb's copy holds only in-frame clones and misses some; the assay was immunoSEQ multiplex PCR. Of some 10,000 clones listed, more than 70% are singletons. Trimming removed 2 bases from V and 6 bases from J, with 11 bases in between. Germline CDR1 and CDR2: MGHDK and SYGVNS. The CDR3 sequence is 14 residues long. Treatment defined: randomized to nivolumab then ipilimumab (arm A) or the reverse (arm B). PBMC sorting kept live CD3+CD8+ cells without CD19 or CD56. V and J are TRBV25-1 and TRBJ1-5; a weak D match, TRBD1 (6 bases). The TCR comes from a human donor with melanoma. The source material was CD8+ T cells sorted from blood (inferred from file names), sampled from a patient given nivolumab and ipilimumab in sequence. The CDR3 here is CASSERGASQPQHF. The CDR3 DNA reads TGTGCCAGCAGTGAACGGGGGGCGAGTCAGCCCCAGCATTTT.